Below are 9 T cell receptor beta chains sequenced from a single sample in a study of blood T cell repertoires in COVID-19. TCRdb keeps only in-frame clones here, not all; method: immunoSEQ multiplex PCR. Of 45,000 to 50,000 clones listed, under 85% are singletons. The sequenced sample was peripheral blood. These TCRs come from a man at least 80 years old in a cohort sampled during active COVID-19.

The chain couples TRBV5-6 to TRBJ1-2; D is uncertain. Germline V lookup: CDR1 SGHDT, CDR2 YYEEEE. V was shortened by 5 bases and J by 4 bases, with 15 bases between the two germline ends. The CDR3 totals 14 residues. The CDR3 DNA follows: TGTGCCAGCAGTCGACTGGGTGTAGTCTATGGCTACACCTTC. Its translation: CASSRLGVVYGYTF.

The sample holds one count of this clone. The chain combines TRBV3-1 (or the pseudogene TRBV3-2) with TRBJ2-7; tentative D call: TRBD2 (6 bases). Trimming pared 2 bases from V and 7 bases from J, leaving 15 bases between. The CDR3 is made up of 14 amino acids. Germline-derived CDR1 and CDR2 are LGHDT and YNNKEL (reference sequence). CDR3 nucleotides: TGTGCCAGCAGCCAAAGAGCGGGCGGAGAGGAGCAGTACTTC. This encodes CASSQRAGGEEQYF.

V gene TRBV7-9 combines with J gene TRBJ2-3, with 11 bases that match TRBD2. Trimming removed 4 bases from V and 5 bases from J; junction bases left unmatched: 5. Germline V CDR1 and CDR2: SEHNR, FQNEAQ (reference sequence). The CDR3 has 15 amino acids. The CDR3 here is CASSSLGLAGDTQYF. The CDR3 nucleotides are TGTGCCAGCAGCTCCCTAGGACTAGCGGGAGATACGCAGTATTTT.

The J gene is TRBJ1-6, the V gene TRBV6-6, with unresolved D. V was cut by 3 bases and J by 1 base, with 7 bases left in between. This CDR3 region has 15 residues. CDR1 MNHNY and CDR2 SVGAGI come from the germline V gene (reference sequence). The DNA of the CDR3 is TGTGCCAGCAGTTATGTACAGTCCTATAATTCACCCCTCCACTTT. Translated: CASSYVQSYNSPLHF.

This clone has a single count. This rearrangement joins TRBV7-8 to TRBJ1-1; 7 nucleotides match TRBD1. The CDR3 totals 14 residues. V gave up 6 bases and J gave up 2 bases; unmatched junction bases: 6. Per the germline V gene, CDR1 is SGHVS and CDR2 is FQNEAQ. CDR3 amino acids: CASRSGTVNTEAFF. DNA of the CDR3: TGTGCCAGCAGGTCCGGGACAGTCAACACTGAAGCTTTCTTT.

This clone was picked up a small number of times. The chain couples TRBV15 to TRBJ2-7, with D tentatively TRBD2 (5 bases). Germline CDR1 LNHNV, CDR2 YYDKDF (reference sequence). Trimming took off 4 bases at V and 1 base at J, with 11 bases between the two ends. The CDR3 is 14 amino acids. Here the CDR3 DNA reads TGTGCCACCAGCAAACGACGGGAATCCTACGAGCAGTACTTC. Translated, it gives CATSKRRESYEQYF.

The chain is built from TRBV7-3 and TRBJ2-3; D is perhaps TRBD2 (6 bases). V was clipped by 5 bases and J by 0 bases, with 15 bases between them. Germline V CDR1 and CDR2: SGHTA, FQGTGA. This CDR3 is 16 amino acids long. CDR3 bases: TGTGCCAGCAGCCAACATGGGGACTCTAGCACAGATACGCAGTATTTT. It yields the protein CASSQHGDSSTDTQYF.

The CDR3 spells CASSRPHTRRRNNEQFF. CDR3 DNA: TGTGCCAGCAGCCGACCCCACACTAGGCGGAGAAACAATGAGCAGTTCTTC. The chain has TRBV21-1 and TRBJ2-1; TRBD2 reflects the table's D call only, with no check against the DNA. TRBV21-1 is annotated as a pseudogene. This CDR3 region has 17 residues.

The chain has TRBV2 and TRBJ2-2, with 10 bases that match TRBD1. With 8 bases clipped from V and 0 bases from J, the junction kept 18 bases outside the gene matches. CDR3 length: 20 amino acids. CDR1 and CDR2 from the germline V gene are SNHLY and FYNNEI. The CDR3 sequence is CASLLSSGGGQGANTGELFF. The CDR3 nucleotides read TGTGCCAGCTTACTGTCGTCCGGGGGCGGACAGGGGGCGAACACCGGGGAGCTGTTTTTT.